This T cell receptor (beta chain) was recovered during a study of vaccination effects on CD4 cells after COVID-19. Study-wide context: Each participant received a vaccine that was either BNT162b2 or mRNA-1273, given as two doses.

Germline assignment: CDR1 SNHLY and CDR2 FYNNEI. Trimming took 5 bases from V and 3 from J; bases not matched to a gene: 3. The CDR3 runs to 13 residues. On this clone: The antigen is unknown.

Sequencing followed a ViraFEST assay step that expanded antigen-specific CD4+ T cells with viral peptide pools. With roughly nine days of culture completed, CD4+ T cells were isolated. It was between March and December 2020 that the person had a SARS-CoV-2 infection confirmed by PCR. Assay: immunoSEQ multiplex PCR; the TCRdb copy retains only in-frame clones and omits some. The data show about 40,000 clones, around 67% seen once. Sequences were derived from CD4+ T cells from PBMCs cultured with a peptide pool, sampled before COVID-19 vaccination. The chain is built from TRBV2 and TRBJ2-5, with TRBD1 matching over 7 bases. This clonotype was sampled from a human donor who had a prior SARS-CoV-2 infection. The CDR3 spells CASSSGTEETQYF. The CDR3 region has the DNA TGTGCCAGCAGTTCCGGGACAGAAGAGACCCAGTACTTC.